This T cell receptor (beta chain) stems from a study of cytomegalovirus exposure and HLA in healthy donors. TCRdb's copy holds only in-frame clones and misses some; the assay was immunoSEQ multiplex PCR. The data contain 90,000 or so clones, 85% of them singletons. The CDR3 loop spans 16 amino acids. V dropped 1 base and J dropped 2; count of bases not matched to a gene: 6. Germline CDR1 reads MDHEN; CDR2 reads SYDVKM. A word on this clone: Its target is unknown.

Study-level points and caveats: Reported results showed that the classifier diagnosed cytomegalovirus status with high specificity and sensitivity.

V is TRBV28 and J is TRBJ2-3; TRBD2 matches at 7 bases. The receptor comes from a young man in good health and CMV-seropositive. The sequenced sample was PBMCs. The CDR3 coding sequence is TGTGCCAGCAGTTTATCCCAGCGGGATTCCACAGATACGCAGTATTTT. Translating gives CASSLSQRDSTDTQYF.